Presented here are 4 T cell receptor beta chains from one specimen sequenced in a study of T cells in Graves' hyperthyroidism and ophthalmopathy. Amplified regions were TCR beta CDR3 sequences from RNA transcripts. Researchers ran a first-round RT-PCR on the TCR CDR3 using the HTBI primer set. TCRdb used MiXCR to reprocess the multiplex PCR reads, holding one entry per CDR3 protein. In the table there are nearly 250,000 distinct CDR3 sequences, about a sixth of which are singletons. The sample taken for sequencing was blood. These receptors were taken from a woman between 18 and 30 years old with Graves' ophthalmopathy.

This clonotype was picked up many times. The genes are TRBV6-1 and TRBJ1-1; no firm D call. V lost 8 bases, J lost 3 bases, and 13 bases lay in between. The CDR3 runs 13 residues. CDR1 and CDR2 (germline): MNHNS, SASEGT. The CDR3 DNA follows: TGTGCCAGCTCAGGAGGGTTGGACACTGAAGCTTTCTTT. Translating gives CASSGGLDTEAFF.

At least ten counts were recorded for this clonotype. V is TRBV2 and J is TRBJ2-4; 10 bases agree with TRBD1. Unmatched junction bases numbered 4, after V lost 4 bases and J lost 7 bases. This CDR3 is built from 14 residues. CDR1 and CDR2 from the germline V gene are SNHLY and FYNNEI. The CDR3 is CASSGPGQGNIQYF. In DNA form, the CDR3 reads TGTGCCAGCAGTGGTCCGGGACAGGGGAACATTCAGTACTTC. The whole variable domain, filled in from reference TRBV2 and TRBJ2-4, reads EPEVTQTPSHQVTQMGQEVILRCVPISNHLYFYWYRQILGQKVEFLVSFYNNEISEKSEIFDDQFSVERPDGSNFTLKIRSTKLEDSAMYFCASSGPGQGNIQYFGAGTRLSVL.

A word on this clonotype: This may come from a read error, since a much larger clone is one base off. The gene calls are TRBV6-1 and TRBJ1-5; D remains ambiguous. The germline V gene has CDR1 MNHNS and CDR2 SASEGT. This CDR3 spans 15 amino acids. Trimming pared 2 bases from V and 0 bases from J, leaving 8 bases between. CDR3 loop: CASSEWINSNQPQHF. The CDR3 DNA follows: TGTGCCAGCAGTGAATGGATCAATAGCAATCAGCCCCAGCATTTT.

This clonotype was recorded many times. The rearrangement links TRBV28 to TRBJ2-7; D might be TRBD1 or TRBD2, each matching 5 bases. Germline CDR1 is MDHEN and CDR2 is SYDVKM. V was clipped by 2 bases and J by 3 bases, with 23 bases between them. CDR3 size: 18 residues. CDR3 loop: CASSLGDRFRAGHYEQYF. CDR3 in DNA: TGTGCCAGCAGTTTAGGGGACCGTTTTAGGGCGGGCCACTACGAGCAGTACTTC.